This T cell receptor beta chain comes out of a study of T cells in Graves' hyperthyroidism and ophthalmopathy. PBMCs were obtained from 10 ml fresh peripheral blood. Germline lookup yields CDR1 WNHNN and CDR2 SYGVQD (reference sequence). J gave up 4 bases and V 5 bases, and 13 bases lay outside the gene matches. The CDR3 consists of 17 residues. It was RNA transcripts that yielded the amplified TCR beta CDR3 regions. The primer set for the first-round RT-PCR of the TCR CDR3 was HTBI. TCRdb reprocessed the multiplex PCR reads via MiXCR and lists one record per CDR3 protein. The data show some 490,000 distinct CDR3 sequences, roughly 15% seen once. This clonotype was counted only a few times.

The chain combines TRBV10-1 with TRBJ2-5; the match to TRBD1 covers 10 bases. The source is a woman younger than 45 with Graves' ophthalmopathy. Sequenced: blood. The DNA for the CDR3 is TGCGCCAGCAGTATAGCCGGGACAGGGGACGGTGCAGAGACCCAGTACTTC. Its protein product is CASSIAGTGDGAETQYF.